This T cell receptor beta chain was sequenced for a study of cytomegalovirus exposure and HLA in healthy donors. 60 Vbeta and 13 Jbeta primers were used in PCR. As originally analysed: Around 11 million of around 85 million unique TCR beta chains were shared, per a later count. Produced via immunoSEQ multiplex PCR; TCRdb's table is partial and in-frame only. V, J and clone size are those of that table, while D and trimming were read from the DNA. In the table there are 80,000 to 130,000 clones, 75% of which are singletons. V dropped 2 bases and J dropped 3; count of bases not matched to a gene: 7. Germline loops: CDR1 MNHEY, CDR2 SMNVEV (reference sequence). The CDR3 runs to 16 residues.

Sequencing was carried out using PBMCs. The chain employs TRBV27 and TRBJ2-5; the match to TRBD2 covers 9 bases. The sequence came from a woman aged 18-29 years in good health and CMV-seropositive. CDR3 in amino acids: CASSLLTSSGEETQYF. The CDR3 DNA reads as TGTGCCAGCAGTTTACTGACTTCTAGCGGGGAAGAGACCCAGTACTTC.